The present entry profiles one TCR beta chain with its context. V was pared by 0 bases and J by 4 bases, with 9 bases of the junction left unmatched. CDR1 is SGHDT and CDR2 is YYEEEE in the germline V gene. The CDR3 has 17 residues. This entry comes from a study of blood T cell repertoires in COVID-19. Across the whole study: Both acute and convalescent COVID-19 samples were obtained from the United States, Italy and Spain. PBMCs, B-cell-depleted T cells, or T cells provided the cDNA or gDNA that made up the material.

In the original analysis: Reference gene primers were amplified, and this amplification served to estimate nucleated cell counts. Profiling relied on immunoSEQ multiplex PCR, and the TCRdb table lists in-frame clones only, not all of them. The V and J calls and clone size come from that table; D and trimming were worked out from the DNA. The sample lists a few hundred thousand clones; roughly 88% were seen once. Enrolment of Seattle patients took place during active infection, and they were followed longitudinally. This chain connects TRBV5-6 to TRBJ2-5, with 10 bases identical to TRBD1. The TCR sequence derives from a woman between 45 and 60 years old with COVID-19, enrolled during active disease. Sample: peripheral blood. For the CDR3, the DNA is TGTGCCAGCAGCTTGGCCGGGGGACAGGGGTTCCGAGAGACCCAGTACTTC. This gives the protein CASSLAGGQGFRETQYF.